The 9 T cell receptor beta chains below come from one sample, sequenced in a study of shared clonotypes between healthy human individuals. Clones were sequenced by immunoSEQ multiplex PCR, and TCRdb holds only the in-frame ones, with some missing. The profile shows millions of clones, 85% to 95% of them singletons. The sequencing input was naive CD4+ T cells sorted from blood. Sample subset: CD45RA+ positively selected. The receptors were sampled from a man in his late teens or twenties in good health.

Concerning this clone itself: One end of the junction is discordant with germline, which a read error may explain. J is TRBJ2-4 and V is TRBV2; D may be TRBD2 (7 bases). The germline gives CDR1 SNHLY, CDR2 FYNNEI. The length of the CDR3 is 11 residues. Here the CDR3 reads CASSPGGPRNF. DNA of the CDR3: TGTGCCAGCAGTCCCGGGGGGCCCAGAAACTTC. The whole variable domain, remainder taken from reference TRBV2 and TRBJ2-4, is EPEVTQTPSHQVTQMGQEVILRCVPISNHLYFYWYRQILGQKVEFLVSFYNNEISEKSEIFDDQFSVERPDGSNFTLKIRSTKLEDSAMYFCASSPGGPRNFGAGTRLSVL.

The V gene is TRBV15, the J gene TRBJ2-5, with 10 nucleotides matching TRBD2. Germline trimming cut 1 base from V and 3 bases from J; bases unmatched to any gene: 8. Germline CDR1 LNHNV, CDR2 YYDKDF (reference sequence). The CDR3 has 17 residues. This chain's CDR3 is CATSRGGSGGSKETQYF. The CDR3, as DNA: TGTGCCACCAGCAGAGGGGGTAGCGGGGGGTCAAAAGAGACCCAGTACTTC.

This clone was counted between two and nine times. The chain couples TRBV10-2 to TRBJ1-5; D is undetermined. Germline loops: CDR1 WSHSY, CDR2 SAAADI. The V and J ends lost 8 bases and 0 bases respectively, with 8 bases between them. The CDR3 is 13 amino acids. CDR3 loop: CASGQNSNQPQHF. The CDR3 DNA is TGCGCCAGCGGCCAGAATAGCAATCAGCCCCAGCATTTT.

The chain is built from TRBV19 and TRBJ2-1; D is uncertain. V shed 6 bases and J shed 0 bases, with 15 bases lying between them. The V gene's germline CDR1 is LNHDA and CDR2 SQIVND (reference sequence). The CDR3 runs 16 residues. The CDR3 loop is CASRATALSSYNEQFF. CDR3 DNA: TGTGCCAGTAGGGCCACAGCGCTGAGCTCCTACAATGAGCAGTTCTTC.

V is TRBV7-2 and J is TRBJ2-2; TRBD1 or TRBD2 may be the D gene (5 bases each). Trimming cost V 7 bases and J 6 bases, with 15 bases left between them. The CDR3 runs to 14 residues. The V gene's germline CDR1 is SGHTA and CDR2 FQGNSA. The CDR3 region is CASNDFRGAGELFF. In DNA form, the CDR3 reads TGTGCCAGCAACGATTTTAGGGGAGCCGGGGAGCTGTTTTTT.

This clone came up once. The V gene is TRBV9, the J gene TRBJ2-5; 10 nucleotides align to TRBD1. Germline CDR1 SGDLS, CDR2 YYNGEE. V dropped 4 bases and J dropped 7; count of bases not matched to a gene: 7. CDR3 length: 14 residues. CDR3 nucleotide sequence: TGTGCCAGCAGCCCCCGGGACAGGGGAAGGACCCAGTACTTC. It codes for CASSPRDRGRTQYF.

The table lists this clone with a count of one. The genes are TRBV5-4 and TRBJ2-7, with D perhaps TRBD2 (6 bases). The V and J ends lost 4 bases and 6 bases respectively, with 26 bases between them. This CDR3 has 17 amino acids. Germline V CDR1 and CDR2: SGHNT, YYREEE (reference sequence). DNA for the CDR3: TGTGCCAGCAGCCGCCAATCAAGACTAGAGTTACGGAGCGAGCAGTACTTC. Protein: CASSRQSRLELRSEQYF.

The chain recombines TRBV28 with TRBJ1-3; weak D call: TRBD1 (5 bases). Looked up from germline, CDR1 is MDHEN and CDR2 is SYDVKM. The CDR3 consists of 15 residues. The ends were cut back, 3 bases at V and 3 bases at J, with 12 bases in the middle. As DNA, the CDR3 is TGTGCCAGCAGTTTGTACAGGACCGTTGGAAACACCATATATTTT. Amino acid sequence: CASSLYRTVGNTIYF.

The genes are TRBV6-5 and TRBJ2-7; 11 bases align to TRBD2. Germline V gives CDR1 MNHEY, CDR2 SVGAGI. The CDR3 totals 15 residues. With V trimmed by 6 bases and J by 3 bases, 7 bases remained unmatched. The CDR3: CASSTTSGSDYEQYF. The CDR3 DNA is TGTGCCAGCAGCACCACTAGCGGGAGTGACTACGAGCAGTACTTC.